Following are 17 T cell receptor beta chains from one sample sequenced in a study of human T cells and chemical hapten exposure. TCRdb re-called the RACE reads through MiXCR, storing one row per CDR3 protein. The repertoire has 150,000 to 200,000 distinct CDR3 sequences, more than 25% of them found once; the top ten carry 2.9%. Documented time point: pre-sensitization, week 0. Stated treatment: therapeutic diphenylcyclopropenone sensitization with weekly scalp DPC. The source material was whole blood, sampled in connection with sensitization to the hapten diphenylcyclopropenone (DPC). These receptors came from a woman in her 30s with alopecia areata. Some clones in this sample may be carry-over from other donors' samples.

The chain carries TRBV27 and TRBJ2-2; 10 nucleotides line up with TRBD1. Germline V gene sequence: CDR1 MNHEY, CDR2 SMNVEV (reference sequence). V gave up 5 bases and J gave up 5 bases; unmatched junction bases: 5. The CDR3 has 15 residues. CDR3 in amino acids: CASSPRQGATGELFF. The CDR3 DNA reads TGTGCCAGCAGTCCTCGACAGGGGGCGACCGGGGAGCTGTTTTTT.

The chain has TRBV6-6 and TRBJ1-1; the match to TRBD1 covers 9 bases. The CDR3 length is 16 residues. V was pared by 6 bases and J by 5 bases, with 13 bases of the junction left unmatched. Germline V gives CDR1 MNHNY, CDR2 SVGAGI (reference sequence). In DNA form, the CDR3 reads TGTGCCAGCAGCAAACCCCCAACAGGGGGCTTTACTGAAGCTTTCTTT. It yields the protein CASSKPPTGGFTEAFF.

This sequence joins TRBV6-5 and TRBJ1-5, with TRBD1 as a possible D gene (5 bases). The CDR3 has 14 amino acids. Germline CDR1 reads MNHEY; CDR2 reads SVGAGI. Trimming removed 6 bases at V and 11 bases at J, with 20 bases between. The CDR3 spells CASSLDTSTPAQHF. As DNA, the CDR3 is TGTGCCAGCAGCCTGGACACGTCAACCCCGGCCCAGCATTTT.

This chain links TRBV6-6 with TRBJ2-7; 7 bases map to TRBD2. CDR1 is MNHNY, CDR2 SVGAGI, per germline (reference sequence). This CDR3 is 15 amino acids long. J lost 7 bases, V lost 0 bases, and 9 bases had no gene match. This chain's CDR3 is CASSYSAGRVEEQYF. The CDR3 DNA is TGTGCCAGCAGTTACTCAGCGGGGAGAGTGGAAGAGCAGTACTTC.

This clonotype was recorded many times. The chain recombines TRBV29-1 with TRBJ2-7; D is perhaps TRBD2 (6 bases). V was trimmed by 7 bases and J by 5 bases, leaving 9 bases between them. This CDR3 has 10 amino acids. Germline-derived CDR1 and CDR2 are SQVTM and ANQGSEA. Here the CDR3 reads CSGGDDEQYF. The CDR3 DNA sequence: TGCAGCGGGGGGGACGACGAGCAGTACTTC.

This clonotype was counted a few times. The chain has TRBV9 and TRBJ2-5; D possibly corresponds to TRBD2 (7 bases). The CDR3 contains 16 residues. V was clipped by 0 bases and J by 5 bases, with 17 bases between them. Germline CDR1 SGDLS, CDR2 YYNGEE. CDR3 loop: CASSVAIRGAGETQYF. For the CDR3, the DNA is TGTGCCAGCAGCGTAGCGATCCGGGGGGCGGGGGAGACCCAGTACTTC.

This clonotype was seen repeatedly, ten times or more. In DNA, the CDR3 is TGCAGTGCCCCCAGGGGGCGGGGCACTGAAGCTTTCTTT. Encoded protein: CSAPRGRGTEAFF. V and J are TRBV20-1 and TRBJ1-1, with 8 nucleotides matching TRBD1. V dropped 6 bases and J dropped 4; count of bases not matched to a gene: 7. This CDR3 comprises 13 residues. Per germline, CDR1 DFQATT and CDR2 SNEGSKA (reference sequence).

This clonotype was observed a handful of times. This sequence joins TRBV28 and TRBJ2-5; D not certain. Germline lookup yields CDR1 MDHEN and CDR2 SYDVKM. The V gene lost 5 bases and the J gene lost 6 bases, with 4 bases spanning the gap. The CDR3 loop spans 10 amino acids. The CDR3 here is CASSSQTQYF. As DNA, the CDR3 is TGTGCCAGCAGTAGTCAGACCCAGTACTTC.

The chain carries TRBV28 and TRBJ1-6, with 7 positions matching TRBD1. Germline values: CDR1 MDHEN, CDR2 SYDVKM. The CDR3 spans 17 residues. V lost 3 bases, J lost 6 bases, and 11 bases stayed unmatched. In nucleotides, the CDR3 is TGTGCCAGCAGTTTGGTACAGACAGGGTTTAGTAATTCACCCCTCCACTTT. Protein product: CASSLVQTGFSNSPLHF. Complete variable domain (other parts from reference TRBV28 and TRBJ1-6): DVKVTQSSRYLVKRTGEKVFLECVQDMDHENMFWYRQDPGLGLRLIYFSYDVKMKEKGDIPEGYSVSREKKERFSLILESASTNQTSMYLCASSLVQTGFSNSPLHFGNGTRLTVT.

V gene TRBV20-1 combines with J gene TRBJ2-5; D possibly corresponds to TRBD2 (6 bases). Germline CDR1 DFQATT, CDR2 SNEGSKA (reference sequence). This CDR3 is built from 15 residues. Trimming removed 0 bases from V and 1 base from J, with 12 bases in between. The CDR3: CSARDMEGPQETQYF. The CDR3 nucleotides read TGCAGTGCTAGAGATATGGAGGGACCCCAAGAGACCCAGTACTTC.

The chain links TRBV5-6 to TRBJ2-1; 14 nucleotides match TRBD2. Losses at the gene ends were 5 bases for V and 7 bases for J; bases not matched to a gene: 8. Germline V gives CDR1 SGHDT, CDR2 YYEEEE. This CDR3 is built from 16 residues. The CDR3 bases are TGTGCCAGCAGGGATCGGACTAGCGGGAGGCCTAATGAGCAGTTCTTC. Its protein product is CASRDRTSGRPNEQFF.

This clonotype was seen at least ten times. V is TRBV7-2 and J is TRBJ1-5, with D possibly being TRBD1 (5 bases). CDR1 is SGHTA, CDR2 FQGNSA, per germline. Deletions cut 5 bases from V and 0 bases from J, with 11 bases between. The CDR3 sequence is 15 residues long. The CDR3 coding sequence is TGTGCCAGCAGCCCCCGGGGCTTTAGCAATCAGCCCCAGCATTTT. Translation gives CASSPRGFSNQPQHF.

This clonotype was seen ten or more times. This rearrangement joins TRBV5-8 to TRBJ2-5; unclear D gene. Germline V gene data show CDR1 as SGHTS and CDR2 as YDEGEE. Trimming removed 0 bases at V and 7 bases at J, with 4 bases between. This CDR3 is 11 amino acids long. CDR3 sequence reads: CASSLEGTQYF. Here the CDR3 DNA reads TGTGCCAGCAGCTTGGAGGGGACCCAGTACTTC.

This clonotype was counted at least ten times. The DNA for the CDR3 is TGCAGCGTCACAGGGGTCAATGAGCAGTTCTTC. Its protein product is CSVTGVNEQFF. The gene calls are TRBV29-1 and TRBJ2-1; 7 bases fit TRBD1. Trimming removed 6 bases from V and 6 bases from J; junction bases left unmatched: 2. This CDR3 has 11 residues. Germline CDR1 SQVTM, CDR2 ANQGSEA.

The rearrangement joins TRBV6-5 to TRBJ2-5; TRBD1 matches 10 bases. CDR3 size: 16 residues. The junction had 6 bases not matched to a gene; V was cut back by 0 bases and J by 5 bases. Germline values: CDR1 MNHEY, CDR2 SVGAGI. The CDR3: CASSYSGTGVGETQYF. As DNA, the CDR3 is TGTGCCAGCAGTTACTCTGGGACAGGGGTTGGGGAGACCCAGTACTTC.

The V call is TRBV9, the J call TRBJ2-7; TRBD2 might be the D (6 bases). The CDR3 length is 14 residues. Trimming removed 3 bases at V and 2 bases at J, with 12 bases between. Germline V gene lookup returns CDR1 SGDLS and CDR2 YYNGEE. CDR3 nucleotide sequence: TGTGCCAGCAGCGGGGGGGTGGGCACCTACGAGCAGTACTTC. Residues: CASSGGVGTYEQYF.

This clonotype occurred a few times. The chain links TRBV5-6 to TRBJ2-1; perhaps D is TRBD1 or TRBD2 (5 bases each). Germline-derived CDR1 and CDR2 are SGHDT and YYEEEE. This CDR3 has 16 residues. The ends were cut back, 1 base at V and 1 base at J, with 12 bases in the middle. CDR3 sequence: CASSLRRQGSYNEQFF. The CDR3 nucleotides read TGTGCCAGCAGCTTGCGGAGGCAGGGATCCTACAATGAGCAGTTCTTC.